This T cell receptor (beta chain) came from a study of long-term antiretroviral therapy in people with HIV. Across the study: The earliest samples predate the 2015 immediate-ART recommendation by about a decade.

This clone was detected only a few times. Its antigen is still unknown. Study observations and caveats: Clonal populations expanded prior to ART predominated within the repertoire at all time points. Data on ART adherence, viral resistance or therapy changes were unavailable.

Assay version v3.0 of immunoSEQ was used, and it was run at survey level. Per-sample TRB depth target: about 40,000-55,000 T-cell genomes. This table comes from immunoSEQ multiplex PCR, and its TCRdb copy is limited to in-frame clones, with some not included. The table includes some 10,000 clones, around 89% detected once. Material: unsorted PBMCs, obtained 0.2 years before starting antiretroviral therapy. This TCR was recovered from a woman aged 40 to 50 with HIV.

The CDR3 sequence is CASSQDPQEPMNTEAFF. The CDR3 bases are TGTGCCAGCAGCCAGGACCCACAGGAACCAATGAACACTGAAGCTTTCTTT. The chain joins TRBV2 to TRBJ1-1; D might be TRBD1 (5 bases). The germline V and J ends were trimmed by 6 bases and 0 bases, with 20 bases remaining between them. In germline, CDR1 is SNHLY, CDR2 FYNNEI. There are 17 residues in the CDR3.